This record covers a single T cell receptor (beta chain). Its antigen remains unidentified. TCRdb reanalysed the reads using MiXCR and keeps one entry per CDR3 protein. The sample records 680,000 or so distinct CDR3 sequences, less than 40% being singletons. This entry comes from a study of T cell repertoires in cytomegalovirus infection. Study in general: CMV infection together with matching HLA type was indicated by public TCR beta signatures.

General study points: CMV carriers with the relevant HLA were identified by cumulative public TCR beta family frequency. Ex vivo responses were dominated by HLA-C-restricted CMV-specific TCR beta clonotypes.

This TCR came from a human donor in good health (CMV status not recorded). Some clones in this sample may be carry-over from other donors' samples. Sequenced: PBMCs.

CDR3 residues: CASNPYPGTGDTGELFF. The CDR3 DNA sequence: TGTGCCAGCAATCCTTATCCCGGGACAGGGGACACCGGGGAGCTGTTTTTT. The genes are TRBV6-2 or TRBV6-3 and TRBJ2-2, with 10 positions matching TRBD1. The CDR3 has 17 amino acids. CDR1 and CDR2 from the germline V gene are MNHEY and SVGEGT. Trimming took 7 bases from V and 3 from J; bases not matched to a gene: 11.